This T cell receptor (beta chain) was observed in a study of beta chain features in type 1 diabetes. Turning to the study itself: Summed over all samples, the examined sorted cells came to 85 million to 130 million. Regarding the study as a whole: TCRB CDR3s from Type 1 diabetes patients were moderately but significantly shorter in all four CD4+ subsets.

The length of the CDR3 is 14 residues. V shed 5 bases, J shed 3 bases, and the junction held 5 bases outside the gene matches. From germline, CDR1 is SGHTA and CDR2 FQGNSA. It was one heparinised blood draw, averaging roughly 100 mL, that each donor gave. A note on this clone: The target antigen is unknown.

Isolated RNA was reverse transcribed in full, so expressed TCRB transcripts were sequenced. Clones were read by immunoSEQ multiplex PCR, and TCRdb kept only the in-frame ones, dropping some. The sample yields about 160,000 clones, 6.5% to 8.5% seen once. The sequenced material came from central memory CD4+ T cells from blood. The V call is TRBV7-2, the J call TRBJ2-5; 8 nucleotides align to TRBD2. This sequence was found in a young man with type 1 diabetes. CDR3 sequence: CASSPGAGEETQYF. CDR3 nucleotide sequence: TGTGCCAGCAGCCCGGGAGCGGGGGAAGAGACCCAGTACTTC.